This T cell receptor beta chain was documented in a study of blood T cell repertoires in COVID-19. Sequencing was performed with immunoSEQ multiplex PCR; in TCRdb, only in-frame clones are kept and a portion is missing. The sample gives some 190,000 clones, around 85% of which show up once; over 2.5% is in the top ten. With V trimmed by 6 bases and J by 8 bases, 10 bases remained unmatched. CDR1 is LNHDA, CDR2 SQIVND, per germline (reference sequence). The CDR3 has 14 residues. This chain connects TRBV19 to TRBJ2-1, with 7 bases matching TRBD2. Sequencing used peripheral blood. The sequence was collected from a man between 60 and 70 years old with acute or convalescent COVID-19. The CDR3 region is CASSRGGSPHEQFF. The CDR3 nucleotides are TGTGCCAGTAGCAGAGGCGGGAGTCCCCATGAGCAGTTCTTC.